The 4 T cell receptor beta chains below were found in one sample sequenced in a study of OX40 agonist ivuxolimab in advanced cancers. Data came from immunoSEQ multiplex PCR; TCRdb stores just in-frame clones and leaves some out. Of about 73,000 clones listed, 65% to 90% are singletons. The material sequenced was CD4+ or CD8+ T cells sorted from blood, taken in a trial of the OX40 agonist ivuxolimab. The origin of the receptors is an adult with an advanced solid tumor such as melanoma, head and neck, liver or kidney cancer.

The chain has TRBV7-2 and TRBJ1-1; 12 bases match TRBD1. J lost 6 bases, V lost 1 base, and 3 bases had no gene match. The CDR3 is 15 amino acids. Germline CDR1 and CDR2: SGHTA and FQGNSA. For the CDR3, the DNA is TGTGCCAGCAGCTTAGGGGGACAGGGGGCGGCTGAAGCTTTCTTT. This sequence encodes CASSLGGQGAAEAFF. Supplemented by reference TRBV7-2 and TRBJ1-1, the full variable domain reads GAGVSQSPSNKVTEKGKDVELRCDPISGHTALYWYRQSLGQGLEFLIYFQGNSAPDKSGLPSDRFSAERTGGSVSTLTIQRTQQEDSAVYLCASSLGGQGAAEAFFGQGTRLTVV.

In this sample, this clone turned up once. V gene TRBV28 combines with J gene TRBJ2-7; 7 bases are a match to TRBD2. CDR3 length equals 15 residues. V lost 6 bases, J lost 0 bases, and 8 bases stayed unmatched. Per the germline V gene, CDR1 is MDHEN and CDR2 is SYDVKM. CDR3 DNA sequence: TGTGCCAGCAGACCCCCGGGACTAACCTCCTACGAGCAGTACTTC. Protein: CASRPPGLTSYEQYF.

This chain links TRBV4-2 with TRBJ2-7, with D tentatively TRBD2 (6 bases). V was trimmed by 1 base and J by 1 base, leaving 11 bases between them. From germline, CDR1 is LGHNA and CDR2 YNFKEQ. The CDR3 has 15 amino acids. This chain's CDR3 is CASSQGNGGSYEQYF. The CDR3 DNA sequence: TGTGCCAGCAGCCAAGGTAACGGGGGTTCCTACGAGCAGTACTTC.

V and J are TRBV11-1 and TRBJ2-7, with D unresolved. The CDR3 is 14 amino acids. The germline gives CDR1 SGHAT, CDR2 FQDESV (reference sequence). Trimming stripped 4 bases from V and 2 bases from J, with 12 bases between. The DNA of the CDR3 is TGTGCCAGCAGCTCTGGCGGCCGAGCCTACGAGCAGTACTTC. This sequence encodes CASSSGGRAYEQYF.